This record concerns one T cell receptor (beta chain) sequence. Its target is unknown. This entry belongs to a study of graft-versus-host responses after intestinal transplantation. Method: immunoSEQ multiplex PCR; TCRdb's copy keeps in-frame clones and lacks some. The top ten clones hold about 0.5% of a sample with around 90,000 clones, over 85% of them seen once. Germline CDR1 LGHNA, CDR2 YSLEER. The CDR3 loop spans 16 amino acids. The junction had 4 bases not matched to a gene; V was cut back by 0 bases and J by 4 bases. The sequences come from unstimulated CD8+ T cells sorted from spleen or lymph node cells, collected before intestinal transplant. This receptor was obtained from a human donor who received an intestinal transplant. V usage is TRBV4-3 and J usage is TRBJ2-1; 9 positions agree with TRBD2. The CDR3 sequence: CASSQDSSGGYNEQFF. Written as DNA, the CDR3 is TGCGCCAGCAGCCAAGATTCGAGCGGGGGGTACAATGAGCAGTTCTTC.